These T cell receptor beta chains were read from a single sample in a study of cytomegalovirus exposure and HLA in healthy donors. Repertoires were generated with immunoSEQ multiplex PCR, while TCRdb's copy carries only in-frame clones and drops some. In the table there are 80,000 or so clones, roughly 80% of which are singletons. The source material was PBMCs. Receptors were obtained from a woman aged 40 to 50 in good health and CMV-seronegative. Both conserved end residues are part of each CDR3. The D gene is left open where the match is weak. A row's size may be missing; if present it is once, few, many or a size class.

TRBJ2-1,TRBD2,-,TRBV27,17,CASSLSTGTSGRSEQFF,TGTGCCAGCAGTTTATCTACCGGGACTAGCGGGAGAAGTGAGCAGTTCTTC
TRBJ2-5,-,-,TRBV2,12,CASSEASETQYF,TGTGCCAGCAGTGAAGCCTCAGAGACCCAGTACTTC
TRBJ2-3,TRBD2,-,TRBV29-1,14,CSVGLAGGRDTQYF,TGCAGCGTTGGGCTGGCGGGGGGGCGAGATACGCAGTATTTT
TRBJ1-5,-,once,TRBV7-9,18,CASSSSTLEYYSNQPQHF,TGTGCCAGCAGCTCCTCTACGTTGGAGTATTATAGCAATCAGCCCCAGCATTTT
TRBJ2-1,TRBD1,-,TRBV7-6,16,CASSSPRQGGYNEQFF,TGTGCCAGCAGCTCCCCTAGACAGGGTGGATACAATGAGCAGTTCTTC
TRBJ1-5,-,-,TRBV30,15,CAWRIPGGGGQPQHF,TGTGCCTGGAGGATCCCGGGGGGAGGAGGGCAGCCCCAGCATTTT
TRBJ1-5,-,-,TRBV19,14,CASSWPGGQQPQHF,TGTGCCAGTAGTTGGCCGGGGGGACAACAGCCCCAGCATTTT
TRBJ2-1,TRBD2,-,TRBV7-2,15,CASSLIAGIANEQFF,TGTGCCAGCAGCTTAATAGCGGGAATTGCCAATGAGCAGTTCTTC
TRBJ2-5,TRBD2,-,TRBV15,19,CATSRDFLAGKILQETQYF,TGTGCCACCAGCAGAGATTTCCTAGCGGGCAAAATCCTCCAAGAGACCCAGTACTTC
TRBJ1-4,-,-,TRBV6-5,15,CASSSSGRIGEKLFF,TGTGCCAGCAGTAGTTCAGGGAGGATCGGAGAAAAACTGTTTTTT
TRBJ2-5,TRBD1,-,TRBV13,15,CASSLQGAGSQTQYF,TGTGCCAGCAGCTTGCAGGGGGCGGGTAGCCAGACCCAGTACTTC
TRBJ2-3,-,-,TRBV5-1,12,CASSTGTDTQYF,TGCGCCAGCAGCACAGGCACAGATACGCAGTATTTT
TRBJ1-4,-,once,TRBV28,15,CASRGRGSTNEKLFF,TGTGCCAGCAGGGGTAGGGGCTCTACTAATGAAAAACTGTTTTTT
TRBJ2-1,-,-,TRBV2,21,CASSVTTVLNLDSSYYNEQFF,TGTGCCAGCAGTGTAACCACTGTCCTGAACTTAGACAGTAGTTACTACAATGAGCAGTTCTTC
TRBJ2-4,-,-,TRBV23-1,12,CASSQGANIQYF,TGCGCCAGCAGTCAGGGGGCTAACATTCAGTACTTC
TRBJ1-6,TRBD1,-,TRBV7-3,17,CASSSPFRTGGWSPLHF,TGTGCCAGCAGCTCCCCCTTCCGGACAGGGGGATGGTCACCCCTCCACTTT
TRBJ1-2,-,few,TRBV6-1,14,CASTPGGTDYGYTF,TGTGCCAGCACCCCTGGAGGTACGGACTATGGCTACACCTTC
TRBJ1-3,TRBD1,-,TRBV7-2,16,CASSLLGTGSGNTIYF,TGTGCCAGCAGCCTCCTCGGGACAGGGAGTGGAAACACCATATATTTT
TRBJ2-1,TRBD2,-,TRBV2,15,CASSRTSGRPNEQFF,TGTGCCAGCAGTAGGACTAGCGGGAGGCCCAATGAGCAGTTCTTC
TRBJ2-1,TRBD2,many,TRBV29-1,15,CSVEITSGSSDEQFF,TGCAGCGTTGAAATAACTAGCGGGAGTAGCGATGAGCAGTTCTTC
TRBJ2-5,-,-,TRBV5-1,14,CASTLGGGMETQYF,TGCGCCAGCACCCTTGGTGGGGGGATGGAGACCCAGTACTTC
TRBJ1-1,-,few,TRBV4-3,16,CASSQILVSLNTEAFF,TGCGCCAGCAGCCAAATTTTAGTATCCCTGAACACTGAAGCTTTCTTT
TRBJ2-3,TRBD2,-,TRBV27,15,CASRRLAGSTDTQYF,TGTGCCAGCAGAAGACTAGCGGGGAGCACAGATACGCAGTATTTT
TRBJ1-2,-,-,TRBV7-9,16,CASSQTRDTLPHGYTF,TGTGCCAGCAGCCAAACCCGGGACACCCTTCCCCATGGCTACACCTTC
TRBJ2-1,TRBD1,-,TRBV2,14,CASTGTGVFNEQFF,TGTGCCAGCACCGGGACAGGGGTGTTTAATGAGCAGTTCTTC
TRBJ2-7,TRBD2,-,TRBV10-2,18,CASSASSGLAGGVYEQYF,TGCGCCAGCAGTGCATCCTCGGGACTAGCGGGAGGGGTCTACGAGCAGTACTTC
TRBJ2-5,-,few,TRBV6-6,14,CASSQTTVRETQYF,TGTGCCAGCAGTCAAACTACCGTCCGAGAGACCCAGTACTTC
TRBJ1-1,-,-,TRBV25-1,14,CASSEGRGSTEAFF,TGTGCCAGCAGTGAGGGAAGGGGGTCCACTGAAGCTTTCTTT
TRBJ1-1,-,-,TRBV6-4,14,CASSVDSLNTEAFF,TGTGCCAGCAGTGTCGACAGCTTGAACACTGAAGCTTTCTTT
TRBJ2-6,TRBD1,once,TRBV5-1,19,CASSPGQERGSSGANVLTF,TGCGCCAGCAGCCCGGGACAGGAGAGGGGTAGCTCTGGGGCCAACGTCCTGACTTTC
TRBJ2-3,TRBD1,few,TRBV15,16,CATSRATGTGADTQYF,TGTGCCACCAGCAGAGCAACCGGGACAGGGGCAGATACGCAGTATTTT
TRBJ2-3,TRBD2,-,TRBV6-4,15,CASSASSGTGDTQYF,TGTGCCAGCAGTGCCTCTAGCGGGACTGGGGATACGCAGTATTTT
TRBJ2-1,-,-,TRBV11-2,14,CASSLEGLHNEQFF,TGTGCCAGCAGCTTAGAGGGACTTCACAATGAGCAGTTCTTC
TRBJ2-1,-,-,TRBV7-2,15,CASSLASSPYNEQFF,TGTGCCAGCAGCTTAGCTTCAAGCCCGTACAATGAGCAGTTCTTC
TRBJ1-4,-,-,TRBV7-9,13,CSSLGGGYEKLFF,TGTTCCAGCCTGGGAGGGGGATACGAAAAACTGTTTTTT
TRBJ1-1,-,-,TRBV4-3,13,CASSQEWRTEAFF,TGCGCCAGCAGCCAAGAATGGAGGACTGAAGCTTTCTTT
TRBJ1-2,-,-,TRBV5-4,19,CASSRLSYSGTPTNYGYTF,TGTGCCAGCAGCCGACTATCGTATTCAGGGACACCGACCAACTATGGCTACACCTTC
TRBJ2-6,TRBD1,few,TRBV7-9,19,CASSDGTGGFSSGANVLTF,TGTGCCAGCAGCGACGGGACAGGGGGCTTCTCCTCTGGGGCCAACGTCCTGACTTTC
TRBJ1-6,-,-,TRBV2,15,CASIGGSSYNSPLHF,TGTGCCAGCATCGGAGGAAGCTCCTATAATTCACCCCTCCACTTT
TRBJ1-1,-,-,TRBV15,16,CATSRDSGKGRTEAFF,TGTGCCACCAGCAGAGATTCGGGAAAGGGCCGAACTGAAGCTTTCTTT
TRBJ1-3,TRBD1,-,TRBV25-1,15,CASRGTAPSGNTIYF,TGTGCCAGCAGAGGGACAGCTCCCTCTGGAAACACCATATATTTT
TRBJ2-3,-,-,TRBV30,12,CAWSLPGHTQYF,TGTGCCTGGAGCCTCCCGGGACACACGCAGTATTTT
TRBJ2-1,-,few,TRBV18,15,CASSPRQGSYNEQFF,TGTGCCAGCTCACCCAGGCAGGGTTCCTACAATGAGCAGTTCTTC
TRBJ1-2,TRBD1,-,TRBV30,14,CAWSTMDRARGYTF,TGTGCCTGGAGTACAATGGACAGGGCGCGGGGCTACACCTTC
TRBJ2-3,TRBD2,-,TRBV29-1,13,CSEVGGGTDTQYF,TGCAGCGAGGTTGGGGGGGGCACAGATACGCAGTATTTT
TRBJ1-2,TRBD1,-,TRBV9,15,CASSVDDRVAYGYTF,TGTGCCAGCAGCGTAGATGACAGGGTAGCCTATGGCTACACCTTC
TRBJ2-5,-,-,TRBV19,13,CASSLAKQETQYF,TGTGCCAGTAGCCTGGCCAAACAAGAGACCCAGTACTTC
TRBJ1-4,-,-,TRBV6-5,15,CASSYSSVYGEKLFF,TGTGCCAGCAGTTACTCGTCTGTGTACGGTGAAAAACTGTTTTTT
TRBJ1-5,-,-,TRBV2,14,CASTKDSSNQPQHF,TGTGCCAGCACCAAGGACAGTAGCAATCAGCCCCAGCATTTT